The entry below describes one TCR beta chain. The data were taken from a study of T cell changes during pregnancy in multiple sclerosis. This CDR3 spans 11 amino acids. The V and J ends lost 6 bases and 6 bases respectively, with 9 bases between them. Per germline, CDR1 MDHEN and CDR2 SYDVKM. TCRdb's table, derived via immunoSEQ multiplex PCR, lists solely in-frame clones and lacks some. The sample yields 90,000 to 95,000 clones, approximately 94% seen once. This TCR came from a female donor with multiple sclerosis, enrolled in a pregnancy study. The rearrangement links TRBV28 to TRBJ2-7; D not resolved. Source: peripheral blood, taken in the third trimester of pregnancy. The CDR3 loop reads CASSTPGEQYF. The CDR3, as DNA: TGTGCCAGCAGCACCCCCGGCGAGCAGTACTTC.